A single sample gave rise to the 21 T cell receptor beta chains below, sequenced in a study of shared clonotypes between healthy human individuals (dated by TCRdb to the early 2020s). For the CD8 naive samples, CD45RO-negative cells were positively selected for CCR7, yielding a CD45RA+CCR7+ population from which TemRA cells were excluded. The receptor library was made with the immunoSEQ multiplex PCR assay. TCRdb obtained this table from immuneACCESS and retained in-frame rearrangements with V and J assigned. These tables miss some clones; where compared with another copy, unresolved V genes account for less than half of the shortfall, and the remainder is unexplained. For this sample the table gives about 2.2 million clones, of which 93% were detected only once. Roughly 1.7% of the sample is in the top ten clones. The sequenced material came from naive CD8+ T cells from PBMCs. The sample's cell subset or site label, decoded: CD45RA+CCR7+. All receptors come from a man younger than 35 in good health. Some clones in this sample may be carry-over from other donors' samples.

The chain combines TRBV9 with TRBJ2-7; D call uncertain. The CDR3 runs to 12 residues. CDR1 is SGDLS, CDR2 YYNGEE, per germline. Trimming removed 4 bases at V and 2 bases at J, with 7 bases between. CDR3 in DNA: TGTGCCAGCAGCCCTGGGCCCTACGAGCAGTACTTC. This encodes CASSPGPYEQYF.

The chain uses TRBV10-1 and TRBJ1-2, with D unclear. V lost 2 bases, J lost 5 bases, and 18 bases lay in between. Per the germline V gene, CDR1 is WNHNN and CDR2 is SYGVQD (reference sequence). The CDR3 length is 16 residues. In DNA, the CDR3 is TGCGCCAGCAGTGAGAGTCTCAACCCGCCACCATATGGCTACACCTTC. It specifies CASSESLNPPPYGYTF.

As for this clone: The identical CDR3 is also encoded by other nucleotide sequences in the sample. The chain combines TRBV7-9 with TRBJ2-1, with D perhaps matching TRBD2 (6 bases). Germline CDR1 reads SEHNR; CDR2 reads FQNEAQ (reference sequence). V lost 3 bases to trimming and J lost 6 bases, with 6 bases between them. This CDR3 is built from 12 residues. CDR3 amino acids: CASSLGLNEQFF. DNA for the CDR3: TGTGCCAGCAGCTTGGGACTCAATGAGCAGTTCTTC.

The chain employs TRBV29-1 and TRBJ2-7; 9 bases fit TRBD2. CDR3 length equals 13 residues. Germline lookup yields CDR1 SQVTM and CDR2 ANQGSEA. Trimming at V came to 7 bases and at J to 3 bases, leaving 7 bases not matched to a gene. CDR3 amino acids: CSAEGSGSYEQYF. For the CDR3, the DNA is TGCAGCGCTGAGGGTAGCGGGAGCTACGAGCAGTACTTC.

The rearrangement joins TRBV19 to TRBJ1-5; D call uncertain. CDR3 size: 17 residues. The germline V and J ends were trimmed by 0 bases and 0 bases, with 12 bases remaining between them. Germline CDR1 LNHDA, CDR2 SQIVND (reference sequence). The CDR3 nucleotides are TGTGCCAGTAGTATAGACAGACCGGGAGTTAGCAATCAGCCCCAGCATTTT. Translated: CASSIDRPGVSNQPQHF. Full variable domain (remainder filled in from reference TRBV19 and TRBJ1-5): DGGITQSPKYLFRKEGQNVTLSCEQNLNHDAMYWYRQDPGQGLRLIYYSQIVNDFQKGDIAEGYSVSREKKESFPLTVTSAQKNPTAFYLCASSIDRPGVSNQPQHFGDGTRLSIL.

The CDR3: CASSIVWTSGSYEQYF. The CDR3 DNA follows: TGTGCCAGTAGTATAGTTTGGACTAGCGGGAGTTACGAGCAGTACTTC. The chain combines TRBV19 with TRBJ2-7, with 13 nucleotides matching TRBD2. CDR3 size: 16 residues. With V trimmed by 1 base and J by 4 bases, 4 bases remained unmatched. Germline CDR1 and CDR2: LNHDA and SQIVND (reference sequence).

CDR3 in DNA: TGTGCCAGCAGCGCGCTAGTACTAGCGGGACCCACAGATACGCAGTATTTT. It translates to CASSALVLAGPTDTQYF. J is TRBJ2-3 and V is TRBV9, with TRBD2 matching over 10 bases. The CDR3 spans 17 residues. V lost 3 bases, J lost 2 bases, and 9 bases stayed unmatched. Germline V gives CDR1 SGDLS, CDR2 YYNGEE.

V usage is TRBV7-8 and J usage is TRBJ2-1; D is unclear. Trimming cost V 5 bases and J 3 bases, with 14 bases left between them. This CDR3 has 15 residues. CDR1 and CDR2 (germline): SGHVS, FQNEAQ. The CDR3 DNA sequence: TGTGCCAGCAGCACGGTCCCGACGGTCTACAATGAGCAGTTCTTC. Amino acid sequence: CASSTVPTVYNEQFF.

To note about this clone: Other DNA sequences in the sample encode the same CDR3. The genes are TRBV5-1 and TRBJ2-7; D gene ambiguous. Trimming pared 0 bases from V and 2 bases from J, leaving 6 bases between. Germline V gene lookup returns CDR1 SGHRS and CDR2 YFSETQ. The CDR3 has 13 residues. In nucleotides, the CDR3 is TGCGCCAGCAGCTTGGCCACCGCCTACGAGCAGTACTTC. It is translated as CASSLATAYEQYF.

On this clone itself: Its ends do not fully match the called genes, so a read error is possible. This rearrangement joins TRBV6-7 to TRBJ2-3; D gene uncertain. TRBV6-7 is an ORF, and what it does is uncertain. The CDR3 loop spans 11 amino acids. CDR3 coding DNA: TGTGCCAGCAATTACACAGATACGCAGTATTTT. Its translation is CASNYTDTQYF.

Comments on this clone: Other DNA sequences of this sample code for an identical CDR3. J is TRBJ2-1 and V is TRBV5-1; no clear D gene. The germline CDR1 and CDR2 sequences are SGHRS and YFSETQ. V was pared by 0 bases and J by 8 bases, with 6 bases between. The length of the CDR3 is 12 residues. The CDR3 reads CASSLVGDEQFF. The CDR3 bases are TGCGCCAGCAGCTTGGTTGGGGATGAGCAGTTCTTC.

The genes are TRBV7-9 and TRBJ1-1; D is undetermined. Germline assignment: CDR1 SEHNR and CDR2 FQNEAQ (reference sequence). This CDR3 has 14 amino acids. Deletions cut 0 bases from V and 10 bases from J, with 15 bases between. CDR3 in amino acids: CASSLAGSAGRAFF. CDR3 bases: TGTGCCAGCAGCTTAGCTGGGTCGGCGGGGAGAGCTTTCTTT.

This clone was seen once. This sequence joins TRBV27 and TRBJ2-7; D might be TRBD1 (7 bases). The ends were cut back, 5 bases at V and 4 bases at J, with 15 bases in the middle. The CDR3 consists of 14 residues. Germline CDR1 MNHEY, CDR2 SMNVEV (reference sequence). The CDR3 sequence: CASSADREVYEQYF. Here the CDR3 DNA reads TGTGCCAGCAGTGCCGACAGGGAGGTGTACGAGCAGTACTTC.

CDR3 sequence: CASSLAPGGLYTDTQYF. In nucleotides, the CDR3 is TGTGCCAGCAGCTTAGCTCCCGGGGGCCTTTACACAGATACGCAGTATTTT. V usage is TRBV7-9 and J usage is TRBJ2-3, with D perhaps matching TRBD1 or TRBD2 (6 bases each). Germline V CDR1 and CDR2: SEHNR, FQNEAQ (reference sequence). The CDR3 has 17 amino acids. V lost 0 bases, J lost 2 bases, and 15 bases lay in between.

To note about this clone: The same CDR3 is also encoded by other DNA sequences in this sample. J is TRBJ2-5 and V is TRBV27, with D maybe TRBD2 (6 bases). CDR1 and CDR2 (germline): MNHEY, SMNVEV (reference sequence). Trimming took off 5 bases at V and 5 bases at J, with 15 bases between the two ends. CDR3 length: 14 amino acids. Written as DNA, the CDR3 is TGTGCCAGCAGTCTGCGGGACCCACGGGAGACCCAGTACTTC. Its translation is CASSLRDPRETQYF.

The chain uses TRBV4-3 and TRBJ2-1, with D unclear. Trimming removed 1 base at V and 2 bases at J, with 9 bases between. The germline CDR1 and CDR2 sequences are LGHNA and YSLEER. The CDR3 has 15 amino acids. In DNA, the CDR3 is TGCGCCAGCAGCCAAGGTTCGGCTACCTACAATGAGCAGTTCTTC. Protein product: CASSQGSATYNEQFF.

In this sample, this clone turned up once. CDR3 protein: CASSPNSGGYNEQFF. CDR3 sequence (DNA): TGTGCCAGCAGTCCAAATTCGGGCGGGTACAATGAGCAGTTCTTC. The chain links TRBV6-5 to TRBJ2-1, with D perhaps TRBD2 (5 bases). V was clipped by 5 bases and J by 4 bases, with 15 bases between them. This CDR3 has 15 amino acids. CDR1 is MNHEY, CDR2 SVGAGI, per germline.

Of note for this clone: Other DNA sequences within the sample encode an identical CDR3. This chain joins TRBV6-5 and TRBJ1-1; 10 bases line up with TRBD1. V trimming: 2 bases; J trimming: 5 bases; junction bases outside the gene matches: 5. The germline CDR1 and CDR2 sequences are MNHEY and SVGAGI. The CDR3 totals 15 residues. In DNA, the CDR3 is TGTGCCAGCAGTTACGGGGGACAGGGGAGGACTGAAGCTTTCTTT. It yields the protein CASSYGGQGRTEAFF.

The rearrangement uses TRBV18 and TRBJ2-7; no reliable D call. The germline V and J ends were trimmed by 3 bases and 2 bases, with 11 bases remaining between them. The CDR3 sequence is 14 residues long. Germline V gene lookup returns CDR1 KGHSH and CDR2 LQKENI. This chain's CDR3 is CASSPAGPPYEQYF. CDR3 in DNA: TGTGCCAGCTCACCGGCCGGTCCCCCCTACGAGCAGTACTTC.

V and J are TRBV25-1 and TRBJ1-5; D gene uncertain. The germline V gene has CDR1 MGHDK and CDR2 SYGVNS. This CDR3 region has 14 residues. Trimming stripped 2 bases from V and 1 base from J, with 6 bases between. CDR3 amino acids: CASSEVWSNQPQHF. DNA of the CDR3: TGTGCCAGCAGTGAAGTTTGGAGCAATCAGCCCCAGCATTTT.

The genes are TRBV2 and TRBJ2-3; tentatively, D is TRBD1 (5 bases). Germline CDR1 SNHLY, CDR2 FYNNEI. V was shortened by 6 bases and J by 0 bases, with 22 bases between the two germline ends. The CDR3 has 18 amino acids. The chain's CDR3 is CASSPYPDWAGSTDTQYF. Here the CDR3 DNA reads TGTGCCAGCAGCCCCTATCCTGACTGGGCAGGGAGCACAGATACGCAGTATTTT. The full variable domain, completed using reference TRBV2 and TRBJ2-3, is EPEVTQTPSHQVTQMGQEVILRCVPISNHLYFYWYRQILGQKVEFLVSFYNNEISEKSEIFDDQFSVERPDGSNFTLKIRSTKLEDSAMYFCASSPYPDWAGSTDTQYFGPGTRLTVL.